This note documents a single T cell receptor beta chain sequence. Sequencing was performed with immunoSEQ multiplex PCR; in TCRdb, only in-frame clones are kept and a portion is missing. Among some 71,000 clones listed, about 97% were seen once. The entry originates in a study of technical replicates of blood from several donors. The CDR3 consists of 16 residues. Germline V gene sequence: CDR1 MDHEN, CDR2 SYDVKM. Unmatched junction bases numbered 11, after V lost 7 bases and J lost 4 bases. Material for sequencing was T cells isolated from PBMCs. The V and J genes are TRBV28 and TRBJ1-1; 11 nucleotides align to TRBD1. This receptor was taken from a human donor in good health. Written as DNA, the CDR3 is TGTGCCAGCACCCCATCCGCCGGGACAGGGGGCACTGAAGCTTTCTTT. Translating it yields CASTPSAGTGGTEAFF.